The present entry profiles one T cell receptor (beta chain) with its context. Antigen: not known. PCR used 60 Vbeta primers and 13 Jbeta primers. Data came from immunoSEQ multiplex PCR; TCRdb stores just in-frame clones and leaves some out. Seen here are 83,000 or so clones, around four fifths observed once, and the top ten hold around 10%. The source of the sample is a study of cytomegalovirus exposure and HLA in healthy donors. About the study: Drawn from HLA-typed donors, 65 million to 100 million unique TCRs were held in an early data release. Overall study findings and caveats: The study had only CMV serostatus as immune exposure information. Specificity of three CMV-associated chains for CMV antigens was verified in vitro. As a later analysis revealed, most CMV-associated TCR beta chains appeared HLA-restricted.

The source material was PBMCs. The sequence was obtained from a man aged 25-45 years in good health and CMV-seropositive.

CDR3 DNA sequence: TGTGCCAGTAGCCGGAGCGGGGTCACGGATACGCAGTATTTT. It translates to CASSRSGVTDTQYF. The chain combines TRBV19 with TRBJ2-3; TRBD2 matches at 7 bases. The V gene end was trimmed by 6 bases and the J gene end by 6 bases; junction bases not matched to a gene: 9. Germline CDR1 and CDR2: LNHDA and SQIVND (reference sequence). CDR3 length: 14 amino acids.